This T cell receptor (beta chain) was identified in a study of human T cells and chemical hapten exposure. Notes on the study in general: As the donors had alopecia, their immune response may differ from healthy people's. As patch test score rose, PT1 expanded TCR counts tended to rise as well.

This CDR3 has 12 amino acids. Germline CDR1 reads DFQATT; CDR2 reads SNEGSKA (reference sequence). TCRdb reanalysed the RACE reads using MiXCR and keeps one entry per CDR3 protein. The sample lists about 180,000 distinct CDR3 sequences, 30% seen once, with 2.9% in the top ten. Described time point: pre-sensitization, week 0. Treatment reported: therapeutic diphenylcyclopropenone sensitization with weekly scalp DPC. A remark on this clonotype: Its antigen is as yet unknown. At one end the junction does not follow the germline gene, possibly because of a read error.

The rearrangement uses TRBV20-1 and TRBJ1-3; D uncertain. This specimen was whole blood, taken in connection with sensitization to the hapten diphenylcyclopropenone (DPC). This TCR was recovered from a woman aged 30 to 39 with alopecia areata. Some clones in this sample may be carry-over from other donors' samples. The CDR3 DNA is TGCAGTGATAGATTCCAGCAAAACACCATATATTTT. Protein sequence: CSDRFQQNTIYF.